The entry below describes one TCR beta chain. Original methodology: For nucleated cells, counts were estimated from reference gene primer amplification. Assay: immunoSEQ multiplex PCR; the TCRdb copy retains only in-frame clones and omits some. D and trimming were read from the DNA, whereas the V and J calls and clone size are those reported in that table. The data show fewer than 300,000 clones, 70% to 90% seen once. This sample is drawn from a study of blood T cell repertoires in COVID-19. The CDR3 contains 13 residues. V lost 2 bases to trimming and J lost 6 bases, with 11 bases between them. CDR1 and CDR2 (germline): SGHNT, YYREEE (reference sequence).

The TCR was taken from a woman aged 25 to 45 who had recovered from COVID-19. The sample was PBMCs or T cells enriched from blood (not recorded which). The chain recombines TRBV5-4 with TRBJ1-2, with D hard to call. The CDR3 region is CASSLVRADGYTF. The CDR3, as DNA: TGTGCCAGCAGCTTAGTAAGAGCTGATGGCTACACCTTC.